The source of this TCR beta chain is a study of T cell changes during pregnancy in multiple sclerosis. V lost 4 bases to trimming and J lost 6 bases; unmatched junction nucleotides: 8. CDR1 SGHDT and CDR2 YYEEEE come from the germline V gene. CDR3 size: 16 residues. TCRdb keeps only in-frame clones here, not all; method: immunoSEQ multiplex PCR. The repertoire includes 38,000 or so clones, under 95% of them detected once, and 0.55% to 0.7% sits in the top ten. The rearrangement uses TRBV5-6 and TRBJ2-3, with 13 positions matching TRBD2. Sequenced material: CD4+ T cells from peripheral blood mononuclear cells, taken in the second trimester of pregnancy. The clonotype originates from a female donor in good health, enrolled as a control in a pregnancy study. This chain's CDR3 is CASSARLAGGVDTQYF. Written as DNA, the CDR3 is TGTGCCAGCAGCGCCAGACTAGCGGGGGGAGTCGATACGCAGTATTTT.